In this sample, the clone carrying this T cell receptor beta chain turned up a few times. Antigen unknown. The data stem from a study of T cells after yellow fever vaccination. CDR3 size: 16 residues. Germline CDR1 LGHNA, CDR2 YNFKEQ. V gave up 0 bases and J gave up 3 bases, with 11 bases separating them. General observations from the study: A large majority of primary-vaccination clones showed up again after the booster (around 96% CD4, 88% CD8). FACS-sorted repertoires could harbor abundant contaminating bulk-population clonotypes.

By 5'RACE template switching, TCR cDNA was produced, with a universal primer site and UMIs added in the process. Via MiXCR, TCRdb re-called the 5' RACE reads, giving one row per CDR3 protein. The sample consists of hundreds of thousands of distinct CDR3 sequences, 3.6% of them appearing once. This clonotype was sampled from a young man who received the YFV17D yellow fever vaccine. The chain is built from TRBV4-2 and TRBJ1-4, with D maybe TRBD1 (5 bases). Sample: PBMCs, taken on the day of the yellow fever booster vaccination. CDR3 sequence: CASSQDAGRPNEKLFF. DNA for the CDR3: TGTGCCAGCAGCCAAGACGCAGGGCGGCCTAATGAAAAACTGTTTTTT.